Listed below are T cell receptor beta chains from one sample, sequenced in a study of blood T cell repertoires in COVID-19. Data came from immunoSEQ multiplex PCR; TCRdb stores just in-frame clones and leaves some out. Among about 30,000 clones, about 85% were seen once, and the ten largest hold about 10%. The sequenced material came from peripheral blood. All receptors come from a human donor in a cohort sampled during active COVID-19. CDR3s include the opening cysteine and the closing phenylalanine or tryptophan. A D gene is named only where the DNA matches it firmly. Not every row has a clone size; where given, it reads once, few, many or a size class.

v_call	clone_size	j_call	d_call	cdr3_length	cdr3_nt	cdr3_aa
TRBV4-1	NA	TRBJ2-3	TRBD2	16	TGCGCCAGCAGCCAAGAACTAGCGGGGGGCACAGATACGCAGTATTTT	CASSQELAGGTDTQYF
TRBV5-5	NA	TRBJ2-7	TRBD1	12	TGTGCCAGCAGCGGACAGGGGAACGAGCAGTACTTC	CASSGQGNEQYF
TRBV4-2	NA	TRBJ1-2	TRBD1	17	TGTGCCAGCAGCCAAGCGGGACAGGGGGCGAATATCGGTGGCTACACCTTC	CASSQAGQGANIGGYTF
TRBV7-9	NA	TRBJ2-1	NA	15	TGTGCCAGCAGCCCTCCGGGGGGCCCTTACAATGAGCAGTTCTTC	CASSPPGGPYNEQFF
TRBV5-4	NA	TRBJ1-5	TRBD1	14	TGTGCCAGCAGCTTGCAGGGGGCCAATCAGCCCCAGCATTTT	CASSLQGANQPQHF
TRBV3-1/TRBV3-2	NA	TRBJ1-3	NA	15	TGTGCCAGCAGCCCGCGGGGTTTTATGGGAAACACCATATATTTT	CASSPRGFMGNTIYF
TRBV6-5	NA	TRBJ1-5	TRBD1	15	TGTGCCAGCAGTTACTCTCAGGGGGTCAATCAGCCCCAGCATTTT	CASSYSQGVNQPQHF
TRBV2	NA	TRBJ2-1	TRBD2	12	TGTGCCAGCAGTGAAACGGCTAGCGGGGTGTTCTTC	CASSETASGVFF
TRBV5-4	NA	TRBJ2-1	NA	19	TGTGCCAGCAGCTTGTCGGCGGGGACGGGTAGCATCCCCTACAATGAGCAGTTCTTC	CASSLSAGTGSIPYNEQFF
TRBV30	few	TRBJ1-3	NA	12	TGTGCCTGGAGTGAGGGGGGAAACACCATATATTTT	CAWSEGGNTIYF
TRBV19	NA	TRBJ2-3	TRBD2	16	TGTGCCACCACAACTCGACTAGCGGGGAGCACAGATACGCAGTATTTT	CATTTRLAGSTDTQYF
TRBV7-9	few	TRBJ2-3	NA	12	TGTGCCAGCAGCGTTAGTTTTGATACGCAGTATTTT	CASSVSFDTQYF
TRBV2	NA	TRBJ1-6	TRBD1	14	TGTGCCAGCAAGGGATTAGGGACAGCATCACCCCTCCACTTT	CASKGLGTASPLHF
TRBV6-1	NA	TRBJ1-1	NA	14	TGTGCCAGCAGTGAAGGCCAGAGAGGCACTGAAGCTTTCTTT	CASSEGQRGTEAFF
TRBV5-4	NA	TRBJ2-1	TRBD2	16	TGTGCCAGCAGCTCAACCCCTACTAGCGGCCAGGATGAGCAGTTCTTC	CASSSTPTSGQDEQFF
TRBV3-1/TRBV3-2	NA	TRBJ2-7	TRBD2	15	TGTGCCAGCAGCCGACTAGCGGGCGACTCCTACGAGCAGTACTTC	CASSRLAGDSYEQYF
TRBV10-2	NA	TRBJ2-3	NA	16	TGCGCCAGCAGTGAGCGAGGAGGGAGGAGCACAGATACGCAGTATTTT	CASSERGGRSTDTQYF